The present T cell receptor (beta chain) was sequenced within a study of cytomegalovirus exposure and HLA in healthy donors. Study findings and constraints: Association of a missense DCLRE1C variant with TCR beta V- and J-gene trimming was reported in a later analysis. Later examination showed HLA-associated TCR beta chains had greater clonal expansion than equally common others. The authors judged a highly shared variant cluster likely a sequencing artifact.

Note on this clone: What it binds is not known.

With 60 Vbeta and 13 Jbeta primers, the PCR was carried out. The protocol was immunoSEQ multiplex PCR, while the TCRdb copy is restricted to in-frame clones and leaves out a portion. The data hold about 160,000 clones, with approximately 85% observed a single time. V dropped 0 bases and J dropped 3; count of bases not matched to a gene: 5. CDR3 size: 15 residues. Germline values: CDR1 SGDLS, CDR2 YYNGEE. Those who donated were healthy bone marrow donors. The receptor was isolated from a man aged 18 to 29 in good health and CMV-seropositive. The sequenced sample was PBMCs. The chain uses TRBV9 and TRBJ1-1, with 7 bases aligning to TRBD1. The CDR3 nucleotides are TGTGCCAGCAGCGTAGTATTGGGACAGCACACTGAAGCTTTCTTT. Its protein is CASSVVLGQHTEAFF.